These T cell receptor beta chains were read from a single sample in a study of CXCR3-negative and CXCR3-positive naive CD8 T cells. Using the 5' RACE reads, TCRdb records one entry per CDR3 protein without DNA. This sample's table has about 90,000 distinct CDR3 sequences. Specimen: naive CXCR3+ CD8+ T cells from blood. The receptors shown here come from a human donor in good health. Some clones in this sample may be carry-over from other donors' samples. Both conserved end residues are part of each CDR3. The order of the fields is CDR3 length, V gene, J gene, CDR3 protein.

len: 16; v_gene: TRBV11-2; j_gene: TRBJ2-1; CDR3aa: CASSPSGRPSYNEQFF
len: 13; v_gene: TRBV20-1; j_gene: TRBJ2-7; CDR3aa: CSARPLQGREQYF
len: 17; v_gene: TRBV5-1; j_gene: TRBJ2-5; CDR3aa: CASSLGSRAAPSETQYF
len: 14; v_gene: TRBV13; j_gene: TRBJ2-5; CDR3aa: CASSTWTGEETQYF
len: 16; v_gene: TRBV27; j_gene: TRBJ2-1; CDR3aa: CASSLLWTSGSHEQFF
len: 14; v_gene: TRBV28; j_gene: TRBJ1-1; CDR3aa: CASRFDRAGTEAFF
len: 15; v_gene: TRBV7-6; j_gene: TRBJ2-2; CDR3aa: CASRSTVGLTGELFF
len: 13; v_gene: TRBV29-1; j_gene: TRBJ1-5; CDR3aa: CSVRWGYDQPQHF
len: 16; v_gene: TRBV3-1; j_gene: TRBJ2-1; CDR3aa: CASSQVPGQGKNEQFF
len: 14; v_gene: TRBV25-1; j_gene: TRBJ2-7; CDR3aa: CASRRDRDPYEQYF
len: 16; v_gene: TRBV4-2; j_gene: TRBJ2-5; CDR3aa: CASSQDFVLAEETQYF
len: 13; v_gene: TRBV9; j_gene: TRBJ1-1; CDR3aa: CASSVWGDTEAFF
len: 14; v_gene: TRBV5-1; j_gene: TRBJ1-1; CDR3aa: CASSLSYMNTEAFF
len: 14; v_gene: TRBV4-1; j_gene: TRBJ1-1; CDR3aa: CASSQDGPPWVAFF
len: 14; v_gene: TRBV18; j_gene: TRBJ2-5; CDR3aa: CASSDGRGQETQYF
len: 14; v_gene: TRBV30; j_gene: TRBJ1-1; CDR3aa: CAWGFDGENTEAFF
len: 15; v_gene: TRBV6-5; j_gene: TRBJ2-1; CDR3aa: CASSDRVGPDNEQFF
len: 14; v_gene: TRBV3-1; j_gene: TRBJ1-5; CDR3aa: CASSPLGGGQPQHF
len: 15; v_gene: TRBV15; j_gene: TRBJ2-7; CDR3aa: CATSTLASSSYEQYF
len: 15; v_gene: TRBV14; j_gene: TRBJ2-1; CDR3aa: CASSPSTSLYNEQFF
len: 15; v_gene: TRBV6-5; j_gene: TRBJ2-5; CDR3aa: CASSGTSGGGETQYF
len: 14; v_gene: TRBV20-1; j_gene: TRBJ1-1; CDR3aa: CSASSFSANTEAFF
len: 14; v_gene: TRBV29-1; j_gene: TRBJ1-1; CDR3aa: CSGRQGEVNTEAFF
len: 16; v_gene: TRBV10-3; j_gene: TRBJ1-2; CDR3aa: CAISEDGTLANYGYTF
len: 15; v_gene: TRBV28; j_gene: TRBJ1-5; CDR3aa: CASIPGQVNNQPQHF